The 30 T cell receptor beta chains presented below share a single source sample, sequenced in a study of glioma-infiltrating T cells. The iRepertoire nested amplicon-rescue multiplex PCR amplified TCR alpha and beta CDR3s from RNA. TCRdb re-called the multiplex PCR reads through MiXCR, storing one row per CDR3 protein. Here the sample spans around 120,000 distinct CDR3 sequences, about 25% being singletons. Sequencing used glioma tissue, nonneoplastic brain tissue, or PBMCs (not recorded which). These receptors all come from a human donor with low-grade glioma or glioblastoma, undergoing nonglioma brain surgery, or in good health (not recorded which).

V is TRBV4-1 and J is TRBJ1-2; the D is unclear. Trimming cost V 1 base and J 4 bases, with 13 bases left between them. This CDR3 has 15 residues. Germline CDR1 and CDR2: MGHRA and YSYEKL. CDR3 amino acids: CASSQGVVLAYGYTF. DNA for the CDR3: TGCGCCAGCAGCCAAGGCGTGGTCCTCGCCTATGGCTACACCTTC.

Only a few counts were recorded for this clonotype. The V call is TRBV9, the J call TRBJ2-3; no clear D gene. CDR3 length: 14 residues. The germline V gene has CDR1 SGDLS and CDR2 YYNGEE. The V end lost 0 bases, the J end lost 0 bases, and 5 bases lay between the germline ends. DNA for the CDR3: TGTGCCAGCAGCGTAGATCCAAGCACAGATACGCAGTATTTT. Translated: CASSVDPSTDTQYF.

In its sample, this clonotype was seen many times. The chain uses TRBV6-6 and TRBJ1-1; unclear D gene. V was clipped by 0 bases and J by 1 base, with 6 bases between them. Germline CDR1 and CDR2: MNHNY and SVGAGI (reference sequence). The CDR3 covers 14 residues. CDR3 coding DNA: TGTGCCAGCAGTTACTCGAGGGCGAACACTGAAGCTTTCTTT. This gives the protein CASSYSRANTEAFF.

The chain combines TRBV2 with TRBJ2-5; the D gene is possibly TRBD1 (5 bases). Germline-derived CDR1 and CDR2 are SNHLY and FYNNEI. The CDR3 loop spans 15 amino acids. Deletions cut 5 bases from V and 3 bases from J, with 16 bases between. The CDR3 nucleotides read TGTGCCAGCAGTCAAACAGGATATTCCAAAGAGACCCAGTACTTC. Protein sequence: CASSQTGYSKETQYF.

This clonotype was detected ten times or more. V gene TRBV20-1 combines with J gene TRBJ1-6; no reliable D call. The V gene's germline CDR1 is DFQATT and CDR2 SNEGSKA (reference sequence). This CDR3 has 16 amino acids. V shed 1 base and J shed 0 bases, with 10 bases lying between them. This CDR3 is CSARVGPDSYNSPLHF. The DNA for the CDR3 is TGCAGTGCTAGAGTCGGGCCAGACTCCTATAATTCACCCCTCCACTTT.

This clonotype was counted a single time. This chain connects TRBV5-4 to TRBJ2-1; D is undetermined. V gave up 4 bases and J gave up 5 bases, with 4 bases separating them. CDR1 and CDR2 (germline): SGHNT, YYREEE (reference sequence). The CDR3 is 11 residues long. The CDR3 bases are TGTGCCAGCAGCACCAACAATGAGCAGTTCTTC. It encodes CASSTNNEQFF.

This clonotype was seen repeatedly, ten times or more. The rearrangement uses TRBV27 and TRBJ2-3; maybe TRBD2 (6 bases). There are 15 residues in the CDR3. The germline V gene encodes CDR1 MNHEY and CDR2 SMNVEV (reference sequence). Trimming removed 3 bases at V and 2 bases at J, with 12 bases between. This chain's CDR3 is CASSFAGHYTDTQYF. The CDR3 DNA reads as TGTGCCAGCAGTTTTGCGGGGCATTACACAGATACGCAGTATTTT.

This clonotype was observed many times. This sequence joins TRBV6-1 and TRBJ2-1; unclear D gene. The CDR3 has 14 amino acids. V lost 3 bases and J lost 2, with 8 bases in between. Germline V gene sequence: CDR1 MNHNS, CDR2 SASEGT. CDR3: CASSDLDPYNEQFF. CDR3 coding DNA: TGTGCCAGCAGTGATCTAGATCCCTACAATGAGCAGTTCTTC.

The gene calls are TRBV7-7 and TRBJ2-1, with D possibly TRBD2 on 6 matching bases. Per the germline V gene, CDR1 is SSHAT and CDR2 is FNYEAQ (reference sequence). The CDR3 length is 15 residues. V lost 5 bases to trimming and J lost 8 bases, with 19 bases between them. The CDR3: CASSPGTWGRDEQFF. In DNA, the CDR3 is TGTGCCAGCAGCCCCGGGACTTGGGGCAGGGATGAGCAGTTCTTC.

This clonotype was seen repeatedly, ten times or more. The J gene is TRBJ1-5, the V gene TRBV27, with D hard to call. The CDR3 spans 15 residues. Germline CDR1 and CDR2: MNHEY and SMNVEV (reference sequence). V lost 6 bases to trimming and J lost 0 bases, with 12 bases between them. For the CDR3, the DNA is TGTGCCAGCAGCCCAGACACCCATAGCAATCAGCCCCAGCATTTT. Its protein is CASSPDTHSNQPQHF.

In this sample, this clonotype turned up many times. The chain combines TRBV25-1 with TRBJ1-1; 12 positions match TRBD1. Trimming at V came to 4 bases and at J to 6 bases, leaving 9 bases not matched to a gene. Per germline, CDR1 MGHDK and CDR2 SYGVNS. The CDR3 runs to 16 residues. The CDR3 protein is CASSGGQGATRPEAFF. CDR3 DNA: TGTGCCAGCAGTGGGGGACAGGGGGCAACTAGACCTGAAGCTTTCTTT. The variable domain in full, with the rest retrieved from reference TRBV25-1 and TRBJ1-1, is EADIYQTPRYLVIGTGKKITLECSQTMGHDKMYWYQQDPGMELHLIHYSYGVNSTEKGDLSSESTVSRIRTEHFPLTLESARPSHTSQYLCASSGGQGATRPEAFFGQGTRLTVV.

The CDR3 loop is CSARAHLAGLSNEQFF. The CDR3, as DNA: TGCAGTGCTAGAGCGCATCTAGCGGGGCTCTCCAATGAGCAGTTCTTC. The genes are TRBV20-1 and TRBJ2-1; 9 bases are a match to TRBD2. CDR1 is DFQATT, CDR2 SNEGSKA, per germline (reference sequence). The CDR3 runs 16 residues. V was pared by 1 base and J by 6 bases, with 10 bases of the junction left unmatched.

CDR3 region: CSGLVTDTQYF. The DNA of the CDR3 is TGCAGCGGGCTGGTCACAGATACGCAGTATTTT. This rearrangement joins TRBV29-1 to TRBJ2-3; D ambiguous. Trimming took off 7 bases at V and 2 bases at J, with 7 bases between the two ends. This CDR3 has 11 residues. Germline CDR1 reads SQVTM; CDR2 reads ANQGSEA.

J is TRBJ1-2 and V is TRBV12-3 or TRBV12-4; 9 nucleotides align to TRBD1. The CDR3 loop spans 15 amino acids. The junction had 7 bases not matched to a gene; V was cut back by 3 bases and J by 5 bases. The CDR3 DNA follows: TGTGCCAGCAGTTTGACAGGGGGGCCCATATATGGCTACACCTTC. Its protein is CASSLTGGPIYGYTF.

The chain carries TRBV7-9 and TRBJ2-5, with D maybe TRBD1 (5 bases). The germline V and J ends were trimmed by 3 bases and 1 base, with 15 bases remaining between them. CDR3 length: 16 residues. The germline CDR1 and CDR2 sequences are SEHNR and FQNEAQ (reference sequence). The CDR3 DNA sequence: TGTGCCAGCAGCTTTAGTGTCACGGACACCCAAGAGACCCAGTACTTC. Protein sequence: CASSFSVTDTQETQYF.

The table lists this clonotype with many counts. The chain is built from TRBV7-6 and TRBJ1-5; D ambiguous. Trimming took 2 bases from V and 7 from J, leaving 15 bases between them. CDR1 SGHVS and CDR2 FNYEAQ come from the germline V gene. The CDR3 is made up of 15 amino acids. CDR3 sequence reads: CASSLTAGFGQPQHF. CDR3 DNA: TGTGCCAGCAGCTTAACCGCGGGTTTCGGGCAGCCCCAGCATTTT.

Ten or more counts support this clonotype. The chain employs TRBV28 and TRBJ2-6; TRBD1 matches at 10 bases. V was pared by 5 bases and J by 4 bases, with 8 bases of the junction left unmatched. This CDR3 comprises 17 residues. Germline V gene data show CDR1 as MDHEN and CDR2 as SYDVKM. The CDR3 sequence is CASSKTGGLGGANVLTF. In DNA, the CDR3 is TGTGCCAGCAGTAAGACAGGGGGCTTGGGAGGGGCCAACGTCCTGACTTTC.

This clonotype showed up many times. The chain recombines TRBV4-1 with TRBJ1-1; 7 bases are shared with TRBD1. V lost 2 bases to trimming and J lost 4 bases; unmatched junction nucleotides: 10. Germline values: CDR1 MGHRA, CDR2 YSYEKL. CDR3 length equals 16 residues. For the CDR3, the DNA is TGCGCCAGCAGCCAACCTCGGACAGGATCGACCACTGAAGCTTTCTTT. This codes for CASSQPRTGSTTEAFF.

Notes on this clonotype: A much bigger clone sits one base away, suggesting this may be a read error. The missing conserved phenylalanine or tryptophan at the end of this CDR3 makes a read error likely. The chain has TRBV7-9 and TRBJ2-3; D not certain. Germline CDR1 reads SEHNR; CDR2 reads FQNEAQ (reference sequence). The CDR3 loop spans 12 amino acids. The V end was cut by 5 bases, the J end by 4 bases, with 7 bases between. CDR3 residues: CASSRDADTQYL. DNA for the CDR3: TGTGCCAGCAGCCGAGATGCAGATACGCAGTATCTT.

Only a few counts were recorded for this clonotype. The chain couples TRBV10-3 to TRBJ2-7; a weak D match, TRBD1 (5 bases). Trimming removed 4 bases from V and 3 bases from J, with 7 bases in between. In germline, CDR1 is ENHRY, CDR2 SYGVKD. The CDR3 has 12 residues. In DNA form, the CDR3 reads TGTGCCATCAGTGGAGACAGCTACGAGCAGTACGTC. As protein: CAISGDSYEQYV.

This clonotype was seen repeatedly, ten times or more. The chain recombines TRBV20-1 with TRBJ1-6; perhaps TRBD1 as D (5 bases). V lost 6 bases to trimming and J lost 12 bases, with 18 bases between them. Germline CDR1 reads DFQATT; CDR2 reads SNEGSKA (reference sequence). The CDR3 is 13 residues long. The CDR3 reads CSADDQGGGPLHF. The DNA for the CDR3 is TGCAGTGCCGATGACCAGGGTGGGGGACCCCTCCACTTT.

The sample holds many counts of this clonotype. The chain combines TRBV7-9 with TRBJ1-1; possible D gene TRBD1, 5 bases. Germline CDR1 SEHNR, CDR2 FQNEAQ (reference sequence). The CDR3 is 12 amino acids. V dropped 5 bases and J dropped 11 bases, with 15 bases sitting between them. CDR3 sequence: CASSPPRGLAFF. For the CDR3, the DNA is TGTGCCAGCAGCCCCCCCCGGGGACTGGCTTTCTTT.

This clonotype was recorded at least ten times. This chain connects TRBV6-1 to TRBJ2-3; TRBD2 agrees at 9 bases. Germline-derived CDR1 and CDR2 are MNHNS and SASEGT. The ends lost 3 bases at V and 5 bases at J; junction bases unmatched: 9. This CDR3 is 16 amino acids long. CDR3 coding DNA: TGTGCCAGCAGTGAGGTAGCGGGGGTCCGCGGAGATACGCAGTATTTT. Encoded protein: CASSEVAGVRGDTQYF.

This clonotype was detected ten times or more. The CDR3 reads CSATPTGGTEDTEAFF. CDR3 sequence (DNA): TGCAGTGCTACTCCGACAGGGGGAACAGAAGACACTGAAGCTTTCTTT. This rearrangement joins TRBV20-1 to TRBJ1-1; 9 bases line up with TRBD1. The CDR3 has 16 amino acids. V was clipped by 4 bases and J by 3 bases; unmatched bases: 12. Germline V gene data show CDR1 as DFQATT and CDR2 as SNEGSKA (reference sequence).

The sample holds many counts of this clonotype. The J gene is TRBJ2-3, the V gene TRBV6-1; no clear D gene. The CDR3 covers 12 residues. Trimming cost V 5 bases and J 3 bases, with 6 bases left between them. Germline CDR1 and CDR2: MNHNS and SASEGT. The CDR3 reads CASSFITDTQYF. As DNA, the CDR3 is TGTGCCAGCAGTTTTATAACAGATACGCAGTATTTT.

The CDR3 coding sequence is TGCAGCGTTGGAGCTAAGGCACGCGATCAGCCCCAGCATTTT. Protein sequence: CSVGAKARDQPQHF. The rearrangement joins TRBV20-1 to TRBJ1-5, with D unclear. The CDR3 runs to 14 residues. Per germline, CDR1 DFQATT and CDR2 SNEGSKA (reference sequence).

This clonotype was observed at least ten times. This sequence joins TRBV27 and TRBJ1-5; tentatively, D is TRBD1 (6 bases). CDR1 and CDR2 (germline): MNHEY, SMNVEV (reference sequence). Trimming shortened V by 8 bases and J by 7 bases, and 15 bases separated the two germline ends. The CDR3 consists of 13 residues. This CDR3 reads CASGMTGWQPQHF. CDR3 nucleotide sequence: TGTGCCAGCGGAATGACAGGCTGGCAGCCCCAGCATTTT.

This clonotype was found many times. The rearrangement uses TRBV20-1 and TRBJ2-3; 8 positions agree with TRBD2. Germline assignment: CDR1 DFQATT and CDR2 SNEGSKA (reference sequence). After removal of 5 bases from V and 1 base from J, the junction contained 5 bases not matched to a gene. This CDR3 has 14 amino acids. This CDR3 is CSAPTSDGTDTQYF. CDR3 DNA: TGCAGTGCTCCGACTAGCGATGGCACAGATACGCAGTATTTT.

This clonotype was seen repeatedly, ten times or more. The gene calls are TRBV20-1 and TRBJ1-5, with D hard to call. V was trimmed by 3 bases and J by 4 bases, leaving 7 bases between them. This CDR3 comprises 12 residues. CDR1 is DFQATT and CDR2 is SNEGSKA in the germline V gene (reference sequence). CDR3 in DNA: TGCAGTGCTAGCTCCGCAAATCAGCCCCAGCATTTT. Residues: CSASSANQPQHF.

V usage is TRBV12-3 or TRBV12-4 and J usage is TRBJ1-5; weak D call: TRBD1 (5 bases). The V end lost 8 bases, the J end lost 6 bases, and 14 bases lay between the germline ends. The CDR3 is made up of 13 amino acids. CDR3 nucleotides: TGTGCCAGCGGCCCAGGGTACCCTCAGCCCCAGCATTTT. It is translated as CASGPGYPQPQHF.